The 22 T cell receptor beta chains below come from one sample, sequenced in a study of blood T cell repertoires in COVID-19. Sequenced by immunoSEQ multiplex PCR; TCRdb stores in-frame clones only, minus some. The sample contains 50,000 to 60,000 clones, roughly 89% of which appear only once. Sequencing input: peripheral blood. These TCRs come from a man in his forties with COVID-19, enrolled during active disease.

The rearrangement links TRBV28 to TRBJ2-1; possible D gene TRBD1, 5 bases. V shed 4 bases and J shed 0 bases, with 13 bases lying between them. The CDR3 is 16 residues long. The V gene's germline CDR1 is MDHEN and CDR2 SYDVKM. The DNA for the CDR3 is TGTGCCAGCAGTTCCGCCCAGGGCAGCTCCTACAATGAGCAGTTCTTC. This gives the protein CASSSAQGSSYNEQFF.

The V and J genes are TRBV19 and TRBJ1-2, with D perhaps matching TRBD1 (6 bases). Trimming cost V 7 bases and J 4 bases, with 13 bases left between them. The length of the CDR3 is 13 residues. CDR1 is LNHDA and CDR2 is SQIVND in the germline V gene (reference sequence). The CDR3, as DNA: TGTGCCAGTACAACAGGGCCGGCCTATGGCTACACCTTC. Protein sequence: CASTTGPAYGYTF.

CDR3 amino acids: CASSPRGVGVETQYF. The CDR3 bases are TGTGCCAGCAGCCCCCGGGGGGTAGGGGTAGAGACCCAGTACTTC. The chain employs TRBV7-9 and TRBJ2-5; 7 bases line up with TRBD2. The CDR3 is made up of 15 amino acids. In germline, CDR1 is SEHNR, CDR2 FQNEAQ (reference sequence). V gave up 5 bases and J gave up 4 bases; unmatched junction bases: 10.

V gene TRBV18 combines with J gene TRBJ2-4, with a possible D match to TRBD1 (5 bases). This CDR3 spans 14 amino acids. With 4 bases removed from V and 3 bases from J, the gap between germline ends came to 10 bases. Germline loops: CDR1 KGHSH, CDR2 LQKENI. The CDR3 region has the DNA TGTGCCAGCTCACTACAGGACGGCAAAAACATTCAGTACTTC. Translation gives CASSLQDGKNIQYF.

The V gene is TRBV24-1, the J gene TRBJ2-5; perhaps TRBD1 as D (5 bases). Germline lookup yields CDR1 KGHDR and CDR2 SFDVKD. This CDR3 spans 14 amino acids. V was pared by 2 bases and J by 5 bases, with 11 bases between. The chain's CDR3 is CATSDSAGSETQYF. The CDR3 coding sequence is TGTGCCACCAGTGATTCAGCAGGGTCCGAGACCCAGTACTTC.

The genes are TRBV5-8 and TRBJ1-2; 8 nucleotides line up with TRBD1. V shed 4 bases and J 5 bases; nucleotides not matched to a gene: 10. The V gene's germline CDR1 is SGHTS and CDR2 YDEGEE. This CDR3 region has 15 residues. CDR3 sequence reads: CASSPAGTGAYGYTF. CDR3 nucleotide sequence: TGTGCCAGCAGCCCTGCCGGGACAGGAGCTTATGGCTACACCTTC.

The rearrangement uses TRBV28 and TRBJ1-5; D not resolved. V was shortened by 5 bases and J by 4 bases, with 12 bases between the two germline ends. The germline CDR1 and CDR2 sequences are MDHEN and SYDVKM. This CDR3 comprises 14 residues. The CDR3 region has the DNA TGTGCCAGCAGTCCAAGACTCTCAAATCAGCCCCAGCATTTT. Its translation: CASSPRLSNQPQHF.

The chain is built from TRBV25-1 and TRBJ1-4; possible D gene TRBD1, 6 bases. The germline V gene encodes CDR1 MGHDK and CDR2 SYGVNS. The CDR3 is 17 residues long. Trimming took 4 bases from V and 6 from J, leaving 21 bases between them. The CDR3 reads CASSAFAGAGVYEKLFF. The DNA of the CDR3 is TGTGCCAGCAGTGCATTCGCGGGGGCAGGAGTTTATGAAAAACTGTTTTTT.

The chain employs TRBV11-2 and TRBJ1-1, with D maybe TRBD1 (6 bases). CDR1 is SGHAT and CDR2 is FQNNGV in the germline V gene. The germline V and J ends were trimmed by 5 bases and 6 bases, with 13 bases remaining between them. The CDR3 has 13 amino acids. The DNA for the CDR3 is TGTGCCAGCAGCGTCGGGGGGCGATCTGAAGCTTTCTTT. This gives the protein CASSVGGRSEAFF.

This rearrangement joins TRBV3-1 (or the pseudogene TRBV3-2) to TRBJ2-7; maybe TRBD2 (5 bases). The CDR3 has 15 amino acids. Germline V CDR1 and CDR2: LGHDT, YNNKEL (reference sequence). V gave up 1 base and J gave up 5 bases, with 15 bases separating them. The DNA for the CDR3 is TGTGCCAGCAGCCAAGGAGGGTCCCTCGTCGACGAGCAGTACTTC. Translating it yields CASSQGGSLVDEQYF.

The rearrangement uses TRBV19 and TRBJ2-2, with a tentative D call TRBD2 (6 bases). The germline CDR1 and CDR2 sequences are LNHDA and SQIVND (reference sequence). Trimming removed 3 bases at V and 5 bases at J, with 13 bases between. This CDR3 has 15 amino acids. The CDR3 DNA is TGTGCCAGTAGTATGGGGAGGTTTCGTACCGGGGAGCTGTTTTTT. This encodes CASSMGRFRTGELFF.

V usage is TRBV18 and J usage is TRBJ2-3; a possible D gene is TRBD2 (6 bases). The CDR3 has 16 amino acids. CDR1 KGHSH and CDR2 LQKENI come from the germline V gene. V gave up 6 bases and J gave up 1 base, with 17 bases separating them. This CDR3 reads CASSPSVGEGTDTQYF. The DNA for the CDR3 is TGTGCCAGCTCCCCTTCCGTCGGGGAGGGCACAGATACGCAGTATTTT. The full variable domain, its missing parts supplied by reference TRBV18 and TRBJ2-3, is NAGVMQNPRHLVRRRGQEARLRCSPMKGHSHVYWYRQLPEEGLKFMVYLQKENIIDESGMPKERFSAEFPKEGPSILRIQQVVRGDSAAYFCASSPSVGEGTDTQYFGPGTRLTVL.

V and J are TRBV24-1 and TRBJ2-1; 7 bases line up with TRBD1. The CDR3 sequence is 17 residues long. Per germline, CDR1 KGHDR and CDR2 SFDVKD. V lost 4 bases and J lost 0; bases outside the gene matches: 8. The CDR3 sequence is CATSETAWDSSYNEQFF. CDR3 coding DNA: TGTGCCACCAGTGAAACAGCCTGGGACAGCTCCTACAATGAGCAGTTCTTC.

This clone is a singleton in its sample. This rearrangement joins TRBV30 to TRBJ2-1; D possibly corresponds to TRBD2 (6 bases). The ends were cut back, 0 bases at V and 3 bases at J, with 12 bases in the middle. Germline V lookup: CDR1 GTSNPN, CDR2 SVGIG (reference sequence). The CDR3 runs 15 residues. CDR3 loop: CAWSVGSGLYNEQFF. The DNA for the CDR3 is TGTGCCTGGAGTGTCGGTAGCGGTCTCTACAATGAGCAGTTCTTC. Using reference TRBV30 and TRBJ2-1 for the parts outside the CDR3, the full variable domain is SQTIHQWPATLVQPVGSPLSLECTVEGTSNPNLYWYRQAAGRGLQLLFYSVGIGQISSEVPQNLSASRPQDRQFILSSKKLLLSDSGFYLCAWSVGSGLYNEQFFGPGTRLTVL.

J is TRBJ2-2 and V is TRBV7-8; 12 nucleotides agree with TRBD2. The ends lost 4 bases at V and 6 bases at J; junction bases unmatched: 9. This CDR3 comprises 17 residues. Germline V gene lookup returns CDR1 SGHVS and CDR2 FQNEAQ. In nucleotides, the CDR3 is TGTGCCAGCAGCTCTGCTAGCGGGGGGGCGGGGGCCGGGGAGCTGTTTTTT. This gives the protein CASSSASGGAGAGELFF.

The chain couples TRBV6-2 or TRBV6-3 to TRBJ2-1, with D possibly TRBD2 on 6 matching bases. The CDR3 is 16 amino acids. Germline lookup yields CDR1 MNHEY and CDR2 SVGEGT. V was shortened by 4 bases and J by 0 bases, with 13 bases between the two germline ends. The chain's CDR3 is CASSSLVSGSYNEQFF. The CDR3 nucleotides read TGTGCCAGCAGTTCGTTGGTTAGCGGCTCCTACAATGAGCAGTTCTTC.

The rearrangement uses TRBV5-1 and TRBJ2-5, with TRBD2 identical over 7 bases. Germline V gives CDR1 SGHRS, CDR2 YFSETQ. CDR3 length: 15 amino acids. V dropped 1 base and J dropped 5; count of bases not matched to a gene: 8. The CDR3 loop is CASSLSAGWVETQYF. The CDR3 DNA is TGCGCCAGCAGCTTGTCAGCGGGGTGGGTTGAGACCCAGTACTTC.

The gene calls are TRBV6-5 and TRBJ2-7, with 9 bases matching TRBD2. Germline V lookup: CDR1 MNHEY, CDR2 SVGAGI. The CDR3 is 15 amino acids. The V and J ends lost 6 bases and 4 bases, in that order; junction bases with no gene match: 10. The CDR3, as DNA: TGTGCCAGCAGGGCCGGCGCGGGGGGGTCTTACGAGCAGTACTTC. This sequence encodes CASRAGAGGSYEQYF.

The chain joins TRBV9 to TRBJ2-3; perhaps TRBD1 as D (6 bases). CDR1 is SGDLS and CDR2 is YYNGEE in the germline V gene. The CDR3 runs 16 residues. The V and J ends lost 1 base and 2 bases respectively, with 14 bases between them. CDR3 sequence: CASSVQGRTATDTQYF. DNA for the CDR3: TGTGCCAGCAGCGTACAGGGGCGGACTGCCACAGATACGCAGTATTTT.

V usage is TRBV4-1 and J usage is TRBJ2-5; a weak D match, TRBD1 (7 bases). Trimming removed 5 bases at V and 4 bases at J, with 23 bases between. The CDR3 has 17 amino acids. CDR1 is MGHRA, CDR2 YSYEKL, per germline. CDR3 bases: TGCGCCAGCAGCTATGACAGAGGCCAGGGGGGTCGAGAGACCCAGTACTTC. This gives the protein CASSYDRGQGGRETQYF.

This clone showed up just once. V and J are TRBV11-2 and TRBJ1-1; 7 bases match TRBD1. Germline trimming cut 5 bases from V and 1 base from J; bases unmatched to any gene: 4. The CDR3 is 14 amino acids. The germline V gene has CDR1 SGHAT and CDR2 FQNNGV. CDR3 coding DNA: TGTGCCAGCAGCCCGACAGGGTGGAACACTGAAGCTTTCTTT. This gives the protein CASSPTGWNTEAFF.

The genes are TRBV12-3 or TRBV12-4 and TRBJ1-1, with D unresolved. The CDR3 covers 12 residues. Trimming left V 7 bases short and J 7 bases short, with 13 bases between. DNA for the CDR3: TGTGCCAGCAATCTGGGGAGTAGTGAAGCTTTCTTT. This gives the protein CASNLGSSEAFF.